Listed below are T cell receptor beta chains from one sample, sequenced in a study of blood T cell repertoires in COVID-19. Profiled with immunoSEQ multiplex PCR; TCRdb holds only in-frame clones, not every one. Found here are 540,000 or so clones, about 88% of them singletons; the top ten hold roughly 8%. Source material: peripheral blood. The receptor set was obtained from a woman between 50 and 59 years old with COVID-19, enrolled during active disease. Both conserved end residues are part of each CDR3. A D gene is named only where the DNA matches it firmly. Expanded clones get a size class; other rows say once, few or many, or leave the size out.

TRBJ1-3 | . | . | 14 | TRBV13 | CASSSRPRRNTIYF | TGTGCCAGCAGCTCTCGTCCGAGAAGAAACACCATATATTTT
TRBJ2-7 | once | TRBD2 | 13 | TRBV7-3 | CASSSSGGYEQYF | TGTGCCAGCAGCTCATCCGGGGGGTACGAGCAGTACTTC
TRBJ2-3 | once | . | 17 | TRBV28 | CAGHEGRGQGFTDTQYF | TGTGCCGGCCATGAGGGTAGGGGCCAGGGGTTCACAGATACGCAGTATTTT
TRBJ1-4 | . | TRBD1 | 14 | TRBV4-2 | CASRQTGGSEKLFF | TGTGCCAGCAGGCAGACAGGGGGGTCTGAAAAACTGTTTTTT
TRBJ2-5 | . | TRBD1 | 19 | TRBV9 | CASSVENPTGGADKETQYF | TGTGCCAGCAGCGTAGAGAACCCAACAGGGGGAGCGGACAAGGAGACCCAGTACTTC
TRBJ2-7 | . | TRBD2 | 15 | TRBV5-4 | CASSHTTSGAYEQYF | TGTGCCAGCAGCCATACGACTAGCGGGGCCTACGAGCAGTACTTC
TRBJ1-6 | . | . | 14 | TRBV18 | CASSPRGLNSPLHF | TGTGCCAGCTCACCACGGGGCCTCAATTCACCCCTCCACTTT
TRBJ2-2 | . | . | 14 | TRBV30 | CAWSWVPRAGELFF | TGTGCCTGGAGCTGGGTGCCCCGGGCCGGGGAGCTGTTTTTT
TRBJ2-7 | . | . | 11 | TRBV27 | CASRQGYEQYF | TGTGCCAGCAGACAGGGCTACGAGCAGTACTTC
TRBJ1-6 | . | . | 15 | TRBV2 | CASSRGQLNNSPLHF | TGTGCCAGCAGTCGTGGACAGCTAAATAATTCACCCCTCCACTTT
TRBJ1-5 | . | . | 15 | TRBV2 | CASSNRGDGQGPQHF | TGTGCCAGCAGTAACCGGGGTGATGGTCAAGGGCCCCAGCATTTT
TRBJ2-7 | . | . | 18 | TRBV7-9 | CASSPNLREGITVYEQYF | TGTGCCAGCAGCCCAAATCTCCGTGAGGGTATTACCGTCTACGAGCAGTACTTC
TRBJ2-7 | few | . | 13 | TRBV10-3 | CAISGGGGDEQYF | TGTGCCATCAGTGGAGGAGGAGGGGACGAGCAGTACTTC
TRBJ2-3 | . | . | 14 | TRBV27 | CASSFSRGSDTQYF | TGTGCCAGCAGTTTCTCAAGAGGATCAGATACGCAGTATTTT
TRBJ1-6 | . | TRBD1 | 17 | TRBV5-1 | CASSLGRDSSYNSPLHF | TGCGCCAGCAGCTTGGGGCGGGACAGCTCCTATAATTCACCCCTCCACTTT
TRBJ1-5 | . | . | 13 | TRBV19 | CASRGAGNQPQHF | TGTGCCAGTAGGGGGGCAGGCAATCAGCCCCAGCATTTT
TRBJ2-3 | . | TRBD2 | 18 | TRBV19 | CASSISSGGAGIADTQYF | TGTGCCAGTAGTATTTCCTCCGGGGGGGCCGGCATCGCAGATACGCAGTATTTT
TRBJ2-3 | . | TRBD2 | 16 | TRBV30 | CACSPPGGGRTDTQYF | TGTGCCTGCTCCCCACCCGGGGGGGGCCGAACAGATACGCAGTATTTT
TRBJ2-3 | . | TRBD2 | 17 | TRBV5-1 | CASSLEGTSGVGDTQYF | TGCGCCAGCAGCTTGGAAGGGACTAGCGGGGTCGGAGATACGCAGTATTTT
TRBJ1-1 | . | . | 13 | TRBV5-1 | CASSKEGIGEAFF | TGCGCCAGCAGCAAGGAGGGGATTGGGGAAGCTTTCTTT
TRBJ1-5 | . | TRBD1 | 13 | TRBV29-1 | CSVGDRAKQPQHF | TGCAGCGTTGGGGACAGGGCTAAGCAGCCCCAGCATTTT
TRBJ1-2 | . | . | 12 | TRBV30 | CAWDSNRVGYTF | TGTGCCTGGGACTCCAACCGAGTGGGCTACACCTTC
TRBJ1-5 | . | . | 13 | TRBV30 | CAWSVRNGEPQHF | TGTGCCTGGAGTGTACGGAACGGGGAGCCCCAGCATTTT
TRBJ2-7 | . | . | 13 | TRBV5-4 | CASSSYGVHEQYF | TGTGCCAGCAGCTCCTACGGGGTCCACGAGCAGTACTTC
TRBJ1-4 | once | TRBD1 | 15 | TRBV7-6 | CASGVPGQGGGKLFF | TGTGCCAGCGGGGTCCCGGGACAGGGAGGAGGAAAACTGTTTTTT
TRBJ2-2 | . | TRBD2 | 16 | TRBV9 | CASSARPTSVAGELFF | TGTGCCAGCAGCGCCCGCCCTACTAGCGTTGCCGGGGAGCTGTTTTTT
TRBJ2-3 | . | . | 12 | TRBV6-5 | CASSSGLDTQYF | TGTGCCAGCAGTTCAGGGCTCGATACGCAGTATTTT
TRBJ2-2 | . | TRBD1 | 15 | TRBV10-3 | CAISDDRGATGELFF | TGTGCCATCAGTGATGACAGGGGAGCCACCGGGGAGCTGTTTTTT
TRBJ1-2 | once | . | 14 | TRBV14 | CASSQQGLGDGYTF | TGTGCCAGCAGCCAACAGGGTTTAGGTGACGGCTACACCTTC
TRBJ1-1 | . | . | 14 | TRBV19 | CASSRQSMNTEAFF | TGTGCCAGTAGTCGACAGAGCATGAACACTGAAGCTTTCTTT
TRBJ1-5 | . | . | 13 | TRBV6-5 | CASSHKLHQPQHF | TGTGCCAGCAGTCACAAGTTGCATCAGCCCCAGCATTTT
TRBJ2-7 | . | . | 13 | TRBV10-2 | CASSESQGDSPYF | TGCGCCAGCAGTGAGTCACAAGGTGACAGCCCCTACTTC
TRBJ1-2 | . | . | 14 | TRBV11-2 | CASSLAGYPRGYTF | TGTGCCAGCAGCTTAGCGGGGTACCCCCGCGGCTACACCTTC
TRBJ2-2 | . | TRBD1 | 16 | TRBV7-9 | CASSSRTGARTGELFF | TGTGCCAGCAGCTCCCGGACAGGGGCTAGGACCGGGGAGCTGTTTTTT